The 16 T cell receptor beta chains reported below all come from one sample, sequenced in a study of regulatory T cells in long-lasting Graves disease. Time point defined: persistent/refractory GD, antithyroid drugs over 5 years with positive TRAb. Following extraction of RNA from PBMCs, that RNA was used to make the TCR library. The TCR beta library used iRepertoire HTBI primers with Arm-PCR amplification of CDR3. MiXCR was run by TCRdb on the multiplex PCR reads, yielding one entry per CDR3 protein. The repertoire holds under 350,000 distinct CDR3 sequences, with 20% to 25% as singletons. The sample here was peripheral blood mononuclear cells (PBMCs), taken when the disease was refractory, from a patient treated with antithyroid drugs. These receptor sequences come from a female donor with Graves disease.

The chain couples TRBV4-2 to TRBJ2-7, with 7 bases aligning to TRBD2. The CDR3 extends over 15 amino acids. The J segment lost 0 bases and the V segment lost 1 base, leaving 3 bases of the junction unmatched. In germline, CDR1 is LGHNA, CDR2 YNFKEQ. CDR3 region: CASSQASGNSYEQYF. The CDR3 coding sequence is TGTGCCAGCAGCCAAGCTAGCGGAAACTCCTACGAGCAGTACTTC.

Turning to this clonotype: Given a much more abundant clone one base away, this may be a read error. The chain recombines TRBV12-3 or TRBV12-4 with TRBJ2-5; a possible D gene is TRBD1 (6 bases). The CDR3 loop spans 14 amino acids. Trimming left V 6 bases short and J 4 bases short, with 15 bases between. The CDR3 loop is CASRFSSRGETQYF. The CDR3 DNA reads TGTGCCAGCAGGTTTTCGTCCAGGGGAGAGACCCAGTACTTC.

This clonotype was seen ten or more times. J is TRBJ2-2 and V is TRBV11-2, with 7 positions matching TRBD1. Germline values: CDR1 SGHAT, CDR2 FQNNGV. With 3 bases clipped from V and 2 bases from J, the junction kept 6 bases outside the gene matches. This CDR3 has 16 amino acids. In nucleotides, the CDR3 is TGTGCCAGCAGCTTCTTACAGGGGATTAACACCGGGGAGCTGTTTTTT. Protein sequence: CASSFLQGINTGELFF.

Ten or more counts support this clonotype. The chain couples TRBV12-5 to TRBJ1-2, with 8 bases lining up with TRBD1. CDR3 length equals 19 residues. CDR1 and CDR2 (germline): LGHNT, FRNRAP. V lost 0 bases, J lost 6 bases, and 18 bases stayed unmatched. CDR3 protein: CASGLVLSTETGGRDGYTF. DNA of the CDR3: TGTGCTAGTGGTTTGGTACTGTCAACGGAAACAGGGGGGCGAGATGGCTACACCTTC.

V is TRBV7-2 and J is TRBJ2-5, with D possibly being TRBD2 (6 bases). The CDR3 totals 15 residues. V lost 1 base and J lost 2, with 11 bases in between. Per the germline V gene, CDR1 is SGHTA and CDR2 is FQGNSA. CDR3 sequence reads: CASSLVAAGQETQYF. CDR3 nucleotide sequence: TGTGCCAGCAGCTTAGTAGCGGCAGGGCAAGAGACCCAGTACTTC.

This clonotype was counted only a few times. The rearrangement uses TRBV28 and TRBJ2-2, with a weak D call TRBD1 (5 bases). CDR1 and CDR2 (germline): MDHEN, SYDVKM. Trimming removed 4 bases at V and 1 base at J, with 16 bases between. CDR3 length: 17 amino acids. CDR3 in amino acids: CASSSMDIRLNTGELFF. The CDR3 nucleotides read TGTGCCAGCAGTTCGATGGACATCCGACTGAACACCGGGGAGCTGTTTTTT.

This clonotype was counted many times. This chain joins TRBV11-2 and TRBJ2-7; 7 nucleotides agree with TRBD2. From germline, CDR1 is SGHAT and CDR2 FQNNGV. V shed 5 bases and J 3 bases; nucleotides not matched to a gene: 4. This CDR3 region has 13 residues. The CDR3 region is CASSGTSVYEQYF. CDR3 coding DNA: TGTGCCAGCAGCGGCACTAGCGTCTACGAGCAGTACTTC. The variable domain in full, with the rest retrieved from reference TRBV11-2 and TRBJ2-7, is EAGVAQSPRYKIIEKRQSVAFWCNPISGHATLYWYQQILGQGPKLLIQFQNNGVVDDSQLPKDRFSAERLKGVDSTLKIQPAKLEDSAVYLCASSGTSVYEQYFGPGTRLTVT.

Many counts were recorded for this clonotype. The chain employs TRBV6-1 and TRBJ1-1, with unresolved D. Germline V gene sequence: CDR1 MNHNS, CDR2 SASEGT. V was pared by 4 bases and J by 2 bases, with 14 bases between. The CDR3 runs 15 residues. The CDR3 bases are TGTGCCAGCAGTGCGTTAGAGCGTATCAACACTGAAGCTTTCTTT. This translates into CASSALERINTEAFF.

V usage is TRBV9 and J usage is TRBJ1-3; no reliable D call. Germline CDR1 SGDLS, CDR2 YYNGEE. The V and J ends lost 7 bases and 0 bases respectively, with 14 bases between them. The CDR3 has 15 amino acids. The CDR3 reads CASSSDGGSGNTIYF. The CDR3, as DNA: TGTGCCAGCTCTTCGGACGGTGGCTCTGGAAACACCATATATTTT.

A word on this clonotype: This clone may be a read error of a much larger clone one base away. This chain joins TRBV10-3 and TRBJ2-5; D remains unclear. V gave up 4 bases and J gave up 5 bases, with 11 bases separating them. Germline V gives CDR1 ENHRY, CDR2 SYGVKD. This CDR3 comprises 13 residues. CDR3 nucleotides: TGTGCCATCAGTGGGTCGACTGCCGAGACCCAGTACTTC. Translated, it gives CAISGSTAETQYF.

CDR3 loop: CARDRVEYF. CDR3 bases: TGCGCCAGGGACAGGGTCGAATACTTC. The rearrangement joins TRBV5-1 to TRBJ2-7; TRBD1 matches 8 bases. This CDR3 comprises 9 residues. The junction had 5 bases not matched to a gene; V was cut back by 8 bases and J by 13 bases. Germline V gene lookup returns CDR1 SGHRS and CDR2 YFSETQ.

Points on this clonotype: A clone one base away is much larger, so this may be a read error. This CDR3 reads CASSYHTANTEALF. The CDR3 DNA reads TGTGCCAGCAGTTATCACACCGCTAACACTGAAGCTCTCTTT. The rearrangement links TRBV12-3 or TRBV12-4 to TRBJ1-1, with D unclear. This CDR3 region has 14 residues.

This chain links TRBV7-9 with TRBJ2-1, with D maybe TRBD2 (5 bases). The length of the CDR3 is 15 residues. Looked up from germline, CDR1 is SEHNR and CDR2 is FQNEAQ (reference sequence). V lost 5 bases and J lost 0, with 11 bases in between. The CDR3: CASSHRTDSYNEQFF. In DNA form, the CDR3 reads TGTGCCAGCAGCCATAGGACTGACTCCTACAATGAGCAGTTCTTC.

This clonotype was recorded a few times. The chain employs TRBV28 and TRBJ2-5, with D possibly called TRBD1 or TRBD2 (5 bases each). Germline V gene lookup returns CDR1 MDHEN and CDR2 SYDVKM. This CDR3 has 13 amino acids. Trimming removed 6 bases from V and 5 bases from J, with 13 bases in between. The CDR3 DNA follows: TGTGCCAGCAGCAGAAGGGACCTGGAGACCCAGTACTTC. Protein product: CASSRRDLETQYF. Drawing the rest from reference TRBV28 and TRBJ2-5, the complete variable domain is DVKVTQSSRYLVKRTGEKVFLECVQDMDHENMFWYRQDPGLGLRLIYFSYDVKMKEKGDIPEGYSVSREKKERFSLILESASTNQTSMYLCASSRRDLETQYFGPGTRLLVL.

This clonotype was seen more than once but under ten times. The V gene is TRBV7-2, the J gene TRBJ2-5; maybe TRBD2 (6 bases). Trimming stripped 1 base from V and 4 bases from J, with 10 bases between. Germline loops: CDR1 SGHTA, CDR2 FQGNSA. This CDR3 region has 14 residues. CDR3 loop: CASSLGLVGETQYF. DNA for the CDR3: TGTGCCAGCAGCTTAGGACTAGTGGGAGAGACCCAGTACTTC.

This sequence joins TRBV7-3 and TRBJ2-3; a possible D gene is TRBD2 (6 bases). The CDR3 contains 13 residues. Trimming cost V 2 bases and J 5 bases, with 8 bases left between them. Germline V gene lookup returns CDR1 SGHTA and CDR2 FQGTGA. Here the CDR3 reads CASSLLGGDTQYF. CDR3 DNA sequence: TGTGCCAGCAGCTTATTGGGGGGAGATACGCAGTATTTT.